This T cell receptor beta chain emerged from a study of T-cell reconstitution after alpha-beta-depleted transplantation in children. General study findings and limits: There were reportedly several hundred expanded graft clones from which alpha-beta T cells came about two months after transplant. It was newly produced T cells that mostly accounted for T-cell counts and diversity one year after transplant. Where some patients showed high TCRbeta diversity at day 60, it came from recipient T cells and thymic progenitors that had survived.

Preparation of the TCRbeta library used unique molecular identifiers. In TCRdb, the PCR reads were re-called with MiXCR into one record per CDR3 protein. The data contain over 200,000 distinct CDR3 sequences, roughly 8.1% of them singletons. The length of the CDR3 is 15 residues. With 6 bases clipped from V and 2 bases from J, the junction kept 3 bases outside the gene matches. Of note for this clonotype: No antigen is known for it.

The TCR sequence derives from a male patient under 10 years old who had a stem cell transplant for acute myeloid leukemia, so the T cells may come from the graft donor. Here the sequenced sample was PBMCs, mostly from graft donor cells, taken 360 days after TCRalphabeta/CD19-depleted stem cell transplant. The chain has TRBV12-3 or TRBV12-4 and TRBJ2-1; 11 nucleotides align to TRBD1. CDR3 region: CASSRTGGPYNEQFF. DNA for the CDR3: TGTGCCAGCAGCCGGACAGGGGGCCCCTACAATGAGCAGTTCTTC.